The sequence of this T cell receptor (beta chain) was determined in a study of blood T cell repertoires in COVID-19. Data came from immunoSEQ multiplex PCR; TCRdb stores just in-frame clones and leaves some out. The sample carries some 80,000 clones, more than 70% recorded once. In germline, CDR1 is LGHDT, CDR2 YNNKEL (reference sequence). V shed 0 bases and J shed 9 bases, with 9 bases lying between them. CDR3 length equals 13 residues. The chain employs TRBV3-1 (or the pseudogene TRBV3-2) and TRBJ1-5; D not resolved. Sequences were obtained from peripheral blood. The sequence was collected from a woman of 80 years or more in a cohort sampled during active or convalescent COVID-19. For the CDR3, the DNA is TGTGCCAGCAGCCAAGATCAGGCACTGCCCCAGCATTTT. Its translation is CASSQDQALPQHF.